This T cell receptor (beta chain) was found in a study of T cells in Graves' hyperthyroidism and ophthalmopathy. Across the whole study: Before any treatment, at initial diagnosis, peripheral blood was collected. Study observations and caveats: The model foresaw ophthalmopathy a median around 6 months prior to onset.

This clonotype has at least ten counts. Its matching antigen is unknown. Template material for amplifying TCR beta CDR3 regions consisted of RNA transcripts. TCR CDR3 underwent first-round RT-PCR with the HTBI primer set. From the multiplex PCR reads, TCRdb called clonotypes with MiXCR, one entry per CDR3 protein. The sample has about 460,000 distinct CDR3 sequences; roughly 22% are singletons. Trimming stripped 1 base from V and 6 bases from J, with 15 bases between. Per the germline V gene, CDR1 is DFQATT and CDR2 is SNEGSKA (reference sequence). The CDR3 has 14 amino acids. Pregnant or lactating patients were excluded, as were those with uncontrolled infection or other autoimmune disease. The PBMCs had their origin in 7.5 to 10 ml of fresh peripheral blood.

Sequencing input: blood. This receptor was obtained from a woman in her 70s with Graves' ophthalmopathy. The chain uses TRBV20-1 and TRBJ1-1, with D possibly TRBD1 on 5 matching bases. The CDR3 loop reads CSARVRQTLPEAFF. As DNA, the CDR3 is TGCAGTGCTAGAGTTCGACAGACTCTTCCTGAAGCTTTCTTT.